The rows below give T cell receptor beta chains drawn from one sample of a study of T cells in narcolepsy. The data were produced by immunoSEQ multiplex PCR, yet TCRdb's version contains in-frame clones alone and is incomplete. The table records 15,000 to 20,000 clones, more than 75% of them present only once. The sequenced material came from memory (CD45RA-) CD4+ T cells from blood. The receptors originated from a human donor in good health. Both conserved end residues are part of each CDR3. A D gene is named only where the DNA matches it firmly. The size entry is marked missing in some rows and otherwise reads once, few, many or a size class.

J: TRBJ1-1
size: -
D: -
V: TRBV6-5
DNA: TGTGCCAGCAGTTACTCGAAAGGGTTCACTGAAGCTTTCTTT
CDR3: CASSYSKGFTEAFF

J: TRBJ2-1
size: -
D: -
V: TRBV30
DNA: TGTGCCTGGAGTAGGGTAGGTGAGCAGTTCTTC
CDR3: CAWSRVGEQFF

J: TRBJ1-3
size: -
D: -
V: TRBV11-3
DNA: TGTGCCAGCAGCTTGGGGTCTACCTCTGGAAACACCATATATTTT
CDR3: CASSLGSTSGNTIYF

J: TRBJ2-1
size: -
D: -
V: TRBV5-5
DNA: TGTGCCAGCAGCTTGTTTAGGGAGGTTTCCTACAATGAGCAGTTCTTC
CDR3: CASSLFREVSYNEQFF

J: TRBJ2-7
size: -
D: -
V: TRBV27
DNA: TGTGCCAGCAGTTTATGGAGCGGAACCTACGAGCAGTACTTC
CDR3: CASSLWSGTYEQYF

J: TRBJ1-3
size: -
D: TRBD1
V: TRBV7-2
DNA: TGTGCCAGCAGCTTGACAGGGTTTGGAAACACCATATATTTT
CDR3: CASSLTGFGNTIYF

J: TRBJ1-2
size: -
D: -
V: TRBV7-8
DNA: TGTGCCAGCAGCTTGCTGGGGACACCCTATGGCTACACCTTC
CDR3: CASSLLGTPYGYTF

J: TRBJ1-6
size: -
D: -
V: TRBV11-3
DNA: TGTGCCAGCAGCTTAGTTTCGGTGTCACCCCTCCACTTT
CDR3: CASSLVSVSPLHF

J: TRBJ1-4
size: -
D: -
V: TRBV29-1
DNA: TGCAGCGTTCCTGGGGCACAGGGTCTGACTAATGAAAAACTGTTTTTT
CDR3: CSVPGAQGLTNEKLFF

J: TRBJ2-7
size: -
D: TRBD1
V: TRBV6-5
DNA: TGTGCCAGCAGTAAACAGGGGTCGGGGGAGCAGTACTTC
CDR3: CASSKQGSGEQYF

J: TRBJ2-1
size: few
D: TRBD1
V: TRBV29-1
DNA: TGCAGCGTGCGGGACAGGGGATTTGACAATGAGCAGTTCTTC
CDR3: CSVRDRGFDNEQFF

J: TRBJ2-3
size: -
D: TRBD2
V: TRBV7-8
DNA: TGTGCCAGCAGCTTAGCCAGTATTAGCGGGGGCACAGATACGCAGTATTTT
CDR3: CASSLASISGGTDTQYF

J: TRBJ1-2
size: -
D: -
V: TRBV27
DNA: TGTGCCAGCAGTCCCCGTGGGGAGCCTAACTATGGCTACACCTTC
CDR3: CASSPRGEPNYGYTF

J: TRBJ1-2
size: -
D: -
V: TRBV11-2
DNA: TGTGCCAGCAGCAAGTCGATCCAGGCTAACTATGGCTACACCTTC
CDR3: CASSKSIQANYGYTF

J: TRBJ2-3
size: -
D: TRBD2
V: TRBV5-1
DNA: TGCGCCACCACCCTGACTAGCGGGGCCGATACGCAGTATTTT
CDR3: CATTLTSGADTQYF

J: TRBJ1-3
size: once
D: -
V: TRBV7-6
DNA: TGTGCCAGCAGCTCCCAGTGGGGGGCTGGAAACACCATATATTTT
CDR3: CASSSQWGAGNTIYF

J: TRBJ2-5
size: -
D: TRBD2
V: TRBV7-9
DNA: TGTGCCAGCAGCTTCCACGGGGGGGGAGGAGAGACCCAGTACTTC
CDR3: CASSFHGGGGETQYF

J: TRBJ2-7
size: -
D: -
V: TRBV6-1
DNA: TGTGCCAGCACTTCTAGCGACTCCTACGAGCAGTACTTC
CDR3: CASTSSDSYEQYF

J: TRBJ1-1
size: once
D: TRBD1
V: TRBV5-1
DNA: TGCGCCAGCAGCTTGGCCGCAGGGGGTCGAACTGAAGCTTTCTTT
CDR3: CASSLAAGGRTEAFF

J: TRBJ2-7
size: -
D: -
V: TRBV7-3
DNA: TGTGCCAGCAGCCAGTCAGGGGGGAATCAGTTTGCGTACTTC
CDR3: CASSQSGGNQFAYF

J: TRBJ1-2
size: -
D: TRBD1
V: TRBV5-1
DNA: TGCGCCAGCAGCTTGTTGGGCAGGGGGTCCTATGGCTACACCTTC
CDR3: CASSLLGRGSYGYTF

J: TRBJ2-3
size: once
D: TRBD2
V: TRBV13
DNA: TGTGCCAGTGGAATAGCGGGAGATAGCACAGATACGCAGTATTTT
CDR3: CASGIAGDSTDTQYF

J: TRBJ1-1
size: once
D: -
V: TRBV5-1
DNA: TGCGCCAGCAAATGGGGGTCATACACTGAAGCTTTCTTT
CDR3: CASKWGSYTEAFF

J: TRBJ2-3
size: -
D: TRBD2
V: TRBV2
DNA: TGTGCCAGCAGTCCGGGGACTAGCGGCCGAAGCACAGATACGCAGTATTTT
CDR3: CASSPGTSGRSTDTQYF

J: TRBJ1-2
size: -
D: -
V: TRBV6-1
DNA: TGTGCCAGCAGGGAGGTAAAGGGATTCTGGGGCTACACCTTC
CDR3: CASREVKGFWGYTF

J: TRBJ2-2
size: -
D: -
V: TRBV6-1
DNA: TGTGCCAGCAGTGAGATTCCGGGGGCTGGGGAGCTGTTTTTT
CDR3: CASSEIPGAGELFF

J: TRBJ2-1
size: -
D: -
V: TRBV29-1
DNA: TGCAGCGTCACAACAGGGCCACGCAATGAGCAGTTCTTC
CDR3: CSVTTGPRNEQFF

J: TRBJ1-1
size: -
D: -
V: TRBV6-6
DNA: TGTGCCAGCAGTTACTCGCTTGGGCAGACTGAAGCTTTCTTT
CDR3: CASSYSLGQTEAFF

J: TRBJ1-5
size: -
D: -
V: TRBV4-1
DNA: TGCGCCAGCAGCCAGGGGCCGGGGCAGCCCCAGCATTTT
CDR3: CASSQGPGQPQHF

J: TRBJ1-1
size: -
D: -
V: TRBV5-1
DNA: TGCGCCAGCAGAGCGGACACCATGAACACTGAAGCTTTCTTT
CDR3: CASRADTMNTEAFF

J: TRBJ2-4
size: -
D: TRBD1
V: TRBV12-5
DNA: TGTGCTAGTGGACCTAGACAGGGTGTAATTCAGTACTTC
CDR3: CASGPRQGVIQYF

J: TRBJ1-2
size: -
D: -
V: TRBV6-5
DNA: TGTGCCAGCAGTTACTCAGTTATGGGGGCAAGTGGCTACACCTTC
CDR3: CASSYSVMGASGYTF

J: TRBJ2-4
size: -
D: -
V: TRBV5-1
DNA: TGCGCCAGCAGCTTAGGTGACTCGGGGCACATTCAGTACTTC
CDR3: CASSLGDSGHIQYF

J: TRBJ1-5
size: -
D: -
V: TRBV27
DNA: TGTGCCAGCAGTTTATCGCGGGGGGCCCCCAATCAGCCCCAGCATTTT
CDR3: CASSLSRGAPNQPQHF

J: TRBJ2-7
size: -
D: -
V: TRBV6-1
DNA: TGTGCCAGCAGTGAGGGCGGTACTAACTACGAGCAGTACTTC
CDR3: CASSEGGTNYEQYF

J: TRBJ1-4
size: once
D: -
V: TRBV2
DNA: TGTGCCAGCAGTATACAGGGACTTTATGAAAAACTGTTTTTT
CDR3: CASSIQGLYEKLFF

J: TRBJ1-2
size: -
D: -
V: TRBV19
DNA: TGTGCCAGTAGTATCGGGACGGACTATGGCTACACCTTC
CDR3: CASSIGTDYGYTF

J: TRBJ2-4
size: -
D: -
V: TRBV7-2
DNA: TGTGCCAGCAGCCCCTCGAGAAAAAACATTCAGTACTTC
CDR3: CASSPSRKNIQYF

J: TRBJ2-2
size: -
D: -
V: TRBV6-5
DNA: TGTGCCAGCACCAAGTTGGGCACCGGGGAGCTGTTTTTT
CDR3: CASTKLGTGELFF

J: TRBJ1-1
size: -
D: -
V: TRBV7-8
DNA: TGTGCCAGCAGCTTAGACGGCAGGGGCGTGGATGAAGCTTTCTTT
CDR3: CASSLDGRGVDEAFF

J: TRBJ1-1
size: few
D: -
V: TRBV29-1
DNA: TGCAGCGTGGGCGGAGGAGGGAACACTGAAGCTTTCTTT
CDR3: CSVGGGGNTEAFF

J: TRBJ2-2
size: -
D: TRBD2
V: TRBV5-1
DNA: TGCGCCAGCAGCTCTTCGACTAGCGGGGGATCGAACACCGGGGAGCTGTTTTTT
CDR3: CASSSSTSGGSNTGELFF

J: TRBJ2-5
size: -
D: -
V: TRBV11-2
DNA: TGTGCCAGCAGCGCTAGATCAGGGGCCCAAGAGACCCAGTACTTC
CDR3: CASSARSGAQETQYF

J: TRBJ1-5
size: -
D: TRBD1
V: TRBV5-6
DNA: TGTGCCAGCAGCTTTCTCCTCGTTGGGACAGATTATAGCAATCAGCCCCAGCATTTT
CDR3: CASSFLLVGTDYSNQPQHF

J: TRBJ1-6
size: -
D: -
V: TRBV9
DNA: TGTGCCAGCGGTAGGGTAGGCGATTCACCCCTCCACTTT
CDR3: CASGRVGDSPLHF

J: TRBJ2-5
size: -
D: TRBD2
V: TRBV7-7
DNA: TGTGCTAGCAGCCTCGGACTAGCGGGAGAGACCCAGTACTTC
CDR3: CASSLGLAGETQYF

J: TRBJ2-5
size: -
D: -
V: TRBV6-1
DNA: TGTGCCAGCCTCGATGGCAGGGGACAAGAGACCCAGTACTTC
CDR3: CASLDGRGQETQYF